Listed below are T cell receptor beta chains from one sample, sequenced in a study of control samples from healthy donors and cancer patients. Profiling relied on immunoSEQ multiplex PCR, and the TCRdb table lists in-frame clones only, not all of them. The table lists hundreds of thousands of clones, around 90% of them singletons. The sequencing input was PBMCs. The receptors originated from a man aged 35 to 55 with head and neck cancer. Each CDR3 is given without its conserved first and last residue.

V gene: TRBV6-5
CDR3 protein: ASSTGEFLGYT

V gene: TRBV5-4
CDR3 protein: ASSFNGQNYEQY

V gene: TRBV3-1/TRBV3-2
CDR3 protein: ASSQEWETQY

V gene: TRBV3-1/TRBV3-2
CDR3 protein: ASSQDYGDVGIRAF

V gene: TRBV6-2/TRBV6-3
CDR3 protein: ASSYTGTDYEQY

V gene: TRBV6-5
CDR3 protein: ASSLRGPNQPQH

V gene: TRBV28
CDR3 protein: ASIGRGYQPQH

V gene: TRBV6-5
CDR3 protein: ASTTGQKPPYEQY

V gene: TRBV29-1
CDR3 protein: SVVGQANYGYT

V gene: TRBV20-1
CDR3 protein: SAPVSNTIY

V gene: TRBV9
CDR3 protein: ASSPSGGRYEQY

V gene: TRBV5-8
CDR3 protein: ASGSLNQPQH

V gene: TRBV5-4
CDR3 protein: ASSLKGARVGYEQY

V gene: TRBV5-6
CDR3 protein: ASRSTGVGTGELF

V gene: TRBV11-1
CDR3 protein: ASSPFQQGETQY

V gene: TRBV28
CDR3 protein: ASSLAGRGGEQY

V gene: TRBV29-1
CDR3 protein: SVDAGRVDEQF

V gene: TRBV28
CDR3 protein: ASSGTGGNYGYT

V gene: TRBV4-3
CDR3 protein: ASSRHLLGTGNYGYT

V gene: TRBV14
CDR3 protein: ASSQGWTAIGNTIY

V gene: TRBV7-9
CDR3 protein: ASTLDRGFYT

V gene: TRBV11-2
CDR3 protein: ASSLQGKLPEAF

V gene: TRBV27
CDR3 protein: ASSLGSGELIGELF

V gene: TRBV7-2
CDR3 protein: ASSLAGPGELF

V gene: TRBV20-1
CDR3 protein: SASRQTSTDTQY

V gene: TRBV11-3
CDR3 protein: ASSLWEGYEQY

V gene: TRBV6-4
CDR3 protein: ASFPLGRQGTEAF

V gene: TRBV7-9
CDR3 protein: ASSPGGGSYNEQF

V gene: TRBV6-2/TRBV6-3
CDR3 protein: ASSYLRRGPNYGYT

V gene: TRBV5-4
CDR3 protein: ASSFPTGDPYEQY

V gene: TRBV28
CDR3 protein: ASSFAGGSTDTQY

V gene: TRBV19
CDR3 protein: ASSPWTGDNEQY

V gene: TRBV5-6
CDR3 protein: ASSLDYEQY

V gene: TRBV7-2
CDR3 protein: ASSPRTGVNTEAF

V gene: TRBV6-6
CDR3 protein: ASSGGTYEQY

V gene: TRBV4-1
CDR3 protein: ASSQVGVVLRGAYQETQY

V gene: TRBV5-1
CDR3 protein: ASSAWEAASGEQY

V gene: TRBV18
CDR3 protein: ASSVTSGTNTGELF

V gene: TRBV7-2
CDR3 protein: ASSLVYSSNQPQH

V gene: TRBV7-8
CDR3 protein: ASSGTASAAYGYT